These 15 T cell receptor beta chains share one sample of origin, sequenced in a study of blood T cell repertoires in COVID-19. Repertoires were generated with immunoSEQ multiplex PCR, while TCRdb's copy carries only in-frame clones and drops some. In the table there are almost 250,000 clones, more than 75% of which are singletons. The sample consisted of PBMCs or T cells enriched from blood (not recorded which). These receptors came from a woman aged 45-65 years who had recovered from COVID-19.

The rearrangement uses TRBV7-9 and TRBJ1-6, with 7 bases matching TRBD1. CDR1 and CDR2 from the germline V gene are SEHNR and FQNEAQ (reference sequence). V was pared by 3 bases and J by 8 bases, with 1 base of the junction left unmatched. This CDR3 region has 13 residues. The CDR3, as DNA: TGTGCCAGCAGCTTCGACAGGGATTCACCCCTCCACTTT. Translating gives CASSFDRDSPLHF.

V usage is TRBV10-3 and J usage is TRBJ1-3; 8 bases agree with TRBD1. After removal of 3 bases from V and 3 bases from J, the junction contained 4 bases not matched to a gene. Germline values: CDR1 ENHRY, CDR2 SYGVKD. The CDR3 totals 15 residues. Written as DNA, the CDR3 is TGTGCCATCAGTGACAGGGGGCGAGGTGGAAACACCATATATTTT. The encoded protein is CAISDRGRGGNTIYF.

Of note for this clone: A read error may produce the germline difference seen at one junction end. The chain joins TRBV7-7 to TRBJ2-1; 7 nucleotides align to TRBD2. The CDR3 length is 13 residues. The germline V gene has CDR1 SSHAT and CDR2 FNYEAQ (reference sequence). CDR3 in amino acids: CASSLAWREEQFF. The CDR3 DNA reads as TGTGCTAGCAGCTTAGCGTGGCGGGAGGAGCAGTTCTTC.

This sequence joins TRBV6-5 and TRBJ1-5; D is perhaps TRBD1 (6 bases). Between the trimmed V and J ends, which lost 9 bases and 6 bases, there was a span of 18 bases. CDR1 is MNHEY, CDR2 SVGAGI, per germline. This CDR3 comprises 14 residues. CDR3 sequence reads: CARDGRGAGQPQHF. For the CDR3, the DNA is TGTGCCAGAGACGGGCGGGGGGCAGGTCAGCCCCAGCATTTT.

This clone was counted between two and nine times. V and J are TRBV28 and TRBJ1-5; D not certain. The V and J ends lost 4 bases and 10 bases respectively, with 11 bases between them. CDR3 length: 12 amino acids. CDR1 MDHEN and CDR2 SYDVKM come from the germline V gene. This chain's CDR3 is CASSSPGVPQHF. For the CDR3, the DNA is TGTGCCAGCAGTTCCCCAGGTGTTCCCCAGCATTTT.

This chain joins TRBV5-1 and TRBJ2-3, with a tentative D call TRBD1 (5 bases). Germline-derived CDR1 and CDR2 are SGHRS and YFSETQ. The ends were cut back, 3 bases at V and 3 bases at J, with 14 bases in the middle. This CDR3 spans 15 amino acids. CDR3 in amino acids: CASSSHGAQTDTQYF. In DNA, the CDR3 is TGCGCCAGCAGCTCCCATGGGGCGCAGACAGATACGCAGTATTTT.

CDR3 loop: CASSQDYSGTQYF. DNA of the CDR3: TGTGCCAGCAGCCAAGATTACTCCGGTACGCAGTATTTT. The chain joins TRBV3-1 (or the pseudogene TRBV3-2) to TRBJ2-3; D gene ambiguous. Deletions cut 0 bases from V and 8 bases from J, with 9 bases between. Germline loops: CDR1 LGHDT, CDR2 YNNKEL (reference sequence). The CDR3 length is 13 residues.

The V gene is TRBV7-8, the J gene TRBJ2-7; 7 bases match TRBD2. The germline V gene encodes CDR1 SGHVS and CDR2 FQNEAQ. After removal of 7 bases from V and 0 bases from J, the junction contained 6 bases not matched to a gene. CDR3 size: 14 residues. The CDR3 sequence: CASTLAVGSYEQYF. In DNA form, the CDR3 reads TGTGCCAGCACGCTAGCGGTGGGCTCCTACGAGCAGTACTTC.

This chain links TRBV4-2 with TRBJ2-1; the match to TRBD2 covers 16 bases. From germline, CDR1 is LGHNA and CDR2 YNFKEQ. The CDR3 loop spans 15 amino acids. Unmatched junction bases numbered 7, after V lost 4 bases and J lost 13 bases. The CDR3 spells CASSPGTSGRAYQFF. DNA of the CDR3: TGTGCCAGCAGCCCCGGGACTAGCGGGAGGGCCTATCAGTTCTTC.

The rearrangement joins TRBV18 to TRBJ2-5; D remains ambiguous. V was cut by 2 bases and J by 2 bases, with 9 bases left in between. This CDR3 has 14 amino acids. Germline V gene data show CDR1 as KGHSH and CDR2 as LQKENI. As DNA, the CDR3 is TGTGCCAGCTCACCATTCGCGACACAAGAGACCCAGTACTTC. As protein: CASSPFATQETQYF. The full variable domain, rest sourced from reference TRBV18 and TRBJ2-5, is NAGVMQNPRHLVRRRGQEARLRCSPMKGHSHVYWYRQLPEEGLKFMVYLQKENIIDESGMPKERFSAEFPKEGPSILRIQQVVRGDSAAYFCASSPFATQETQYFGPGTRLLVL.

This rearrangement joins TRBV4-1 to TRBJ1-6; TRBD1 might be the D (5 bases). Germline lookup yields CDR1 MGHRA and CDR2 YSYEKL. CDR3 length equals 17 residues. Trimming took 1 base from V and 6 from J, leaving 16 bases between them. CDR3: CASSQGPLGGSNSPLHF. CDR3 coding DNA: TGCGCCAGCAGCCAAGGGCCCCTCGGGGGAAGTAATTCACCCCTCCACTTT.

The J gene is TRBJ1-1, the V gene TRBV7-9; D not resolved. Germline CDR1 reads SEHNR; CDR2 reads FQNEAQ (reference sequence). The CDR3 runs to 13 residues. Trimming took off 6 bases at V and 4 bases at J, with 12 bases between the two ends. CDR3 DNA sequence: TGTGCCAGCAGGACCGTCGAGGGCACTGAAGCTTTCTTT. It specifies CASRTVEGTEAFF.

In nucleotides, the CDR3 is TGTGCCAGCAGTCAGAGGTGGAGCTCCTACGAGCAGTACTTC. Amino acid sequence: CASSQRWSSYEQYF. The chain joins TRBV27 to TRBJ2-7; D not resolved. Trimming cost V 5 bases and J 0 bases, with 11 bases left between them. This CDR3 is built from 14 residues. The germline CDR1 and CDR2 sequences are MNHEY and SMNVEV (reference sequence).

The chain combines TRBV6-5 with TRBJ1-2; 7 bases align to TRBD1. J lost 4 bases, V lost 6 bases, and 11 bases had no gene match. Germline loops: CDR1 MNHEY, CDR2 SVGAGI. The CDR3 has 15 residues. In DNA form, the CDR3 reads TGTGCCAGCAGCTCCCAACAGGGGTATTCCTATGGCTACACCTTC. It translates to CASSSQQGYSYGYTF.

The chain links TRBV19 to TRBJ2-3; the match to TRBD1 covers 7 bases. This CDR3 has 15 residues. The trim removed 5 bases at V and 2 bases at J, leaving 7 bases unmatched. Germline values: CDR1 LNHDA, CDR2 SQIVND (reference sequence). CDR3: CASSVGQDPTDTQYF. The CDR3 nucleotides are TGTGCCAGTAGTGTAGGACAGGATCCCACAGATACGCAGTATTTT.